The rows below give T cell receptor beta chains drawn from one sample of a study of T cell changes during pregnancy in multiple sclerosis. Some clones are missing from TCRdb's copy, which holds only in-frame ones; the method was immunoSEQ multiplex PCR. The sample includes approximately 47,000 clones, approximately 95% seen only once; the top ten take around 0.47%. The sample was CD4+ T cells from peripheral blood mononuclear cells, taken in the first trimester of pregnancy. These receptors were collected from a female donor with multiple sclerosis, enrolled in a pregnancy study. The CDR3 runs from the conserved cysteine through the conserved F or W. The order of the fields is J gene, V gene, CDR3 protein.

j_call: TRBJ1-4; v_call: TRBV7-8; cdr3_aa: CASSLPWGQNEKLFF
j_call: TRBJ2-3; v_call: TRBV9; cdr3_aa: CASSPSGLGDTQYF
j_call: TRBJ2-4; v_call: TRBV20-1; cdr3_aa: CSARLVNIQYF
j_call: TRBJ1-3; v_call: TRBV10-3; cdr3_aa: CAISAASSGNTIYF
j_call: TRBJ2-3; v_call: TRBV7-9; cdr3_aa: CASSPRTTSTDTQYF
j_call: TRBJ2-4; v_call: TRBV7-9; cdr3_aa: CASSPIWTSGGRNIQYF
j_call: TRBJ2-3; v_call: TRBV19; cdr3_aa: CASTPPGLARHTQYF
j_call: TRBJ1-2; v_call: TRBV11-2; cdr3_aa: CASSLVGGNYGYTF
j_call: TRBJ1-3; v_call: TRBV12-5; cdr3_aa: CASGARAGGNTIYF
j_call: TRBJ1-4; v_call: TRBV5-1; cdr3_aa: CASSLGGTDLEKLFF
j_call: TRBJ2-1; v_call: TRBV28; cdr3_aa: CASSLVRNEQFF
j_call: TRBJ2-2; v_call: TRBV2; cdr3_aa: CASSDPRTGLIGELFF
j_call: TRBJ1-2; v_call: TRBV19; cdr3_aa: CASSTGQGHSGYTF
j_call: TRBJ2-5; v_call: TRBV5-8; cdr3_aa: CASSSDRGTQYF
j_call: TRBJ1-1; v_call: TRBV15; cdr3_aa: CATSRVNTEAFF
j_call: TRBJ2-7; v_call: TRBV6-5; cdr3_aa: CASSLRGGLKEQYF